This record covers a single T cell receptor beta chain. The antigen remains undetermined. The record originates from a study of cytomegalovirus exposure and HLA in healthy donors. Regarding the study as a whole: The investigators catalogued 164 TCR beta chains as cytomegalovirus-associated.

The study ran its PCR with 60 Vbeta and 13 Jbeta primers. Sequencing was performed with immunoSEQ multiplex PCR; in TCRdb, only in-frame clones are kept and a portion is missing. The data contain some 110,000 clones, 10% of them seen just once; the ten biggest clones take up 5% to 6.5%. The ends were cut back, 2 bases at V and 1 base at J, with 11 bases in the middle. Germline V gene lookup returns CDR1 MNHEY and CDR2 SMNVEV (reference sequence). The CDR3 loop spans 15 amino acids. This clonotype was obtained from a man aged 35-49 years in good health and CMV-seropositive. Sequencing used PBMCs. This chain connects TRBV27 to TRBJ1-2; D is unresolved. In DNA form, the CDR3 reads TGTGCCAGCAGTTTAAGGCCAGGCTTTAACTATGGCTACACCTTC. Encoded protein: CASSLRPGFNYGYTF.